Listed here are 30 T cell receptor beta chains from one sample, sequenced in a study of shared clonotypes between healthy human individuals (dated by TCRdb to about 2020). The library was generated by the immunoSEQ multiplex PCR assay. Drawn from immuneACCESS, this table holds only the in-frame rearrangements with V and J called that TCRdb kept. Clones are partly lost; checked studies trace under half to an unresolved V gene and leave the rest unexplained. This sample comprises 1.4 million to 1.5 million clones, roughly 96% of them detected only once. The ten largest account for approximately 1.1% of the sample. Sequenced input: naive CD4+ T cells sorted from blood. The cell subset or site label of this sample denotes: CD45RA+ positively selected. Receptors were obtained from a man aged 30 to 39 in good health.

This clone came up once. This rearrangement joins TRBV7-8 to TRBJ1-1, with TRBD1 as a possible D gene (5 bases). The CDR3 length is 15 residues. Germline V lookup: CDR1 SGHVS, CDR2 FQNEAQ. V dropped 5 bases and J dropped 4 bases, with 17 bases sitting between them. This CDR3 reads CASSRWGEGSTEAFF. CDR3 sequence (DNA): TGTGCCAGCAGCCGCTGGGGTGAGGGGAGCACTGAAGCTTTCTTT.

This chain uses TRBV10-3 with TRBJ2-1; no firm D call. Per the germline V gene, CDR1 is ENHRY and CDR2 is SYGVKD. Trimming took 0 bases from V and 7 from J, leaving 16 bases between them. This CDR3 spans 16 amino acids. The CDR3 is CAISESLPGPGNEQFF. CDR3 in DNA: TGTGCCATCAGTGAGTCACTCCCGGGCCCCGGAAATGAGCAGTTCTTC.

This chain uses TRBV5-4 with TRBJ2-7; 9 nucleotides match TRBD1. V shed 0 bases and J 3 bases; nucleotides not matched to a gene: 7. CDR3 length: 16 amino acids. Germline-derived CDR1 and CDR2 are SGHNT and YYREEE (reference sequence). The CDR3 coding sequence is TGTGCCAGCAGCTTGGCTGGTGGGACAGGGTTCTACGAGCAGTACTTC. Amino acids: CASSLAGGTGFYEQYF.

V usage is TRBV5-4 and J usage is TRBJ2-3; D is uncertain. Trimming stripped 10 bases from V and 0 bases from J, with 12 bases between. The CDR3 covers 13 residues. Germline V gives CDR1 SGHNT, CDR2 YYREEE (reference sequence). The CDR3 DNA follows: TGTGCCGGCCGACTGGAGAGCACAGATACGCAGTATTTT. Translated, it gives CAGRLESTDTQYF. Together with reference TRBV5-4 and TRBJ2-3, the CDR3 gives the full variable domain: ETGVTQSPTHLIKTRGQQVTLRCSSQSGHNTVSWYQQALGQGPQFIFQYYREEENGRGNFPPRFSGLQFPNYSSELNVNALELDDSALYLCAGRLESTDTQYFGPGTRLTVL.

The chain couples TRBV6-1 to TRBJ2-7, with a weak D call TRBD2 (6 bases). Germline V CDR1 and CDR2: MNHNS, SASEGT. V dropped 3 bases and J dropped 3 bases, with 15 bases sitting between them. The CDR3 totals 15 residues. CDR3 in amino acids: CASSEVAGSLYEQYF. The CDR3 DNA reads TGTGCCAGCAGTGAGGTCGCGGGATCCCTCTACGAGCAGTACTTC.

J is TRBJ2-1 and V is TRBV11-1; the D gene is possibly TRBD1 (6 bases). The CDR3 extends over 14 amino acids. Trimming removed 8 bases at V and 3 bases at J, with 14 bases between. CDR1 is SGHAT, CDR2 FQDESV, per germline (reference sequence). The CDR3 region has the DNA TGTGCCAGCTTCATCGGGACATACTACAATGAGCAGTTCTTC. Residues: CASFIGTYYNEQFF. Full variable domain (outside the CDR3, taken from reference TRBV11-1 and TRBJ2-1): EAEVAQSPRYKITEKSQAVAFWCDPISGHATLYWYRQILGQGPELLVQFQDESVVDDSQLPKDRFSAERLKGVDSTLKIQPAELGDSAMYLCASFIGTYYNEQFFGPGTRLTVL.

On this clone: Relative to the germline gene, one junction end is altered; a read error may explain this. The chain links TRBV19 to TRBJ2-7; either TRBD1 or TRBD2 may supply D (5 bases each). The CDR3 runs 13 residues. Germline assignment: CDR1 LNHDA and CDR2 SQIVND (reference sequence). The CDR3 here is CASSGDYRDPRNF. In nucleotides, the CDR3 is TGTGCCAGTAGTGGCGACTATCGGGACCCCCGGAACTTC. The variable domain in full, completed from reference TRBV19 and TRBJ2-7, reads DGGITQSPKYLFRKEGQNVTLSCEQNLNHDAMYWYRQDPGQGLRLIYYSQIVNDFQKGDIAEGYSVSREKKESFPLTVTSAQKNPTAFYLCASSGDYRDPRNFGPGTRLTVT.

J is TRBJ2-1 and V is TRBV5-1; 12 bases agree with TRBD2. The J segment lost 3 bases and the V segment lost 3 bases, leaving 16 bases of the junction unmatched. The CDR3 has 20 residues. CDR1 is SGHRS, CDR2 YFSETQ, per germline. CDR3 sequence (DNA): TGCGCCAGCAGCTCATACGAACCTAGCGGGAGGGCCTCGGGCTACAATGAGCAGTTCTTC. Protein: CASSSYEPSGRASGYNEQFF.

The chain uses TRBV7-2 and TRBJ2-1; D is possibly TRBD2 (5 bases). V lost 1 base, J lost 5 bases, and 15 bases lay in between. Germline V CDR1 and CDR2: SGHTA, FQGNSA. This CDR3 contains 16 residues. Written as DNA, the CDR3 is TGTGCCAGCAGCTTAGGGAGGTTAACCTTAAACAATGAGCAGTTCTTC. Translated: CASSLGRLTLNNEQFF. Full variable domain (missing parts from reference TRBV7-2 and TRBJ2-1): GAGVSQSPSNKVTEKGKDVELRCDPISGHTALYWYRQSLGQGLEFLIYFQGNSAPDKSGLPSDRFSAERTGGSVSTLTIQRTQQEDSAVYLCASSLGRLTLNNEQFFGPGTRLTVL.

As to this clone: The sample has other DNA sequences that encode this CDR3 too. The gene calls are TRBV18 and TRBJ2-7; D is uncertain. The CDR3 is made up of 14 amino acids. Trimming pared 0 bases from V and 2 bases from J, leaving 8 bases between. Germline CDR1 reads KGHSH; CDR2 reads LQKENI. Here the CDR3 DNA reads TGTGCCAGCTCACCACCGGGCAGGCCCTACGAGCAGTACTTC. As protein: CASSPPGRPYEQYF.

The chain links TRBV15 to TRBJ2-1; possibly TRBD2 for D (7 bases). This CDR3 is 16 amino acids long. V lost 3 bases, J lost 0 bases, and 12 bases lay in between. CDR1 LNHNV and CDR2 YYDKDF come from the germline V gene (reference sequence). CDR3 nucleotide sequence: TGTGCCACCAGCAGGGGGGGGCGGAACTCCTACAATGAGCAGTTCTTC. This translates into CATSRGGRNSYNEQFF.

Comments on this clone: Other DNA sequences in the sample encode the same CDR3. The chain combines TRBV7-9 with TRBJ2-7; D remains ambiguous. V was trimmed by 1 base and J by 4 bases, leaving 5 bases between them. The CDR3 totals 12 residues. Germline V gene data show CDR1 as SEHNR and CDR2 as FQNEAQ (reference sequence). CDR3: CASSLVGYEQYF. The CDR3 DNA sequence: TGTGCCAGCAGCTTAGTAGGTTACGAGCAGTACTTC.

The CDR3 protein is CASSLGGTTYEQYF. The CDR3 DNA sequence: TGTGCCAGCAGCTTAGGAGGGACGACCTACGAGCAGTACTTC. This chain connects TRBV13 to TRBJ2-7; possibly TRBD1 or TRBD2 for D (5 bases each). This CDR3 has 14 amino acids. V was trimmed by 0 bases and J by 2 bases, leaving 8 bases between them. The germline V gene encodes CDR1 PRHDT and CDR2 FYEKMQ (reference sequence).

Points on this clone: The sample holds other DNA sequences that translate to the same CDR3. The chain links TRBV18 to TRBJ2-1; D not certain. The CDR3 sequence is 15 residues long. From germline, CDR1 is KGHSH and CDR2 LQKENI. V lost 2 bases and J lost 0, with 8 bases in between. CDR3 coding DNA: TGTGCCAGCTCACCATTGCGGAGCTCCTACAATGAGCAGTTCTTC. Amino acid sequence: CASSPLRSSYNEQFF.

A single count supports this clone. V usage is TRBV7-2 and J usage is TRBJ2-7; 8 bases are a match to TRBD1. With V trimmed by 4 bases and J by 3 bases, 11 bases remained unmatched. Germline V gene lookup returns CDR1 SGHTA and CDR2 FQGNSA. The CDR3 is 16 residues long. The CDR3 DNA reads as TGTGCCAGCAGCTCCCTAAACTGGGGACAGGTCTACGAGCAGTACTTC. Protein: CASSSLNWGQVYEQYF. The full variable domain, rest sourced from reference TRBV7-2 and TRBJ2-7, is GAGVSQSPSNKVTEKGKDVELRCDPISGHTALYWYRQSLGQGLEFLIYFQGNSAPDKSGLPSDRFSAERTGGSVSTLTIQRTQQEDSAVYLCASSSLNWGQVYEQYFGPGTRLTVT.

This sequence joins TRBV29-1 and TRBJ2-7; 9 nucleotides align to TRBD1. The CDR3 is made up of 15 amino acids. Germline lookup yields CDR1 SQVTM and CDR2 ANQGSEA. With 6 bases clipped from V and 3 bases from J, the junction kept 12 bases outside the gene matches. Here the CDR3 reads CSVTKGQGGLYEQYF. The CDR3 DNA sequence: TGCAGCGTCACAAAGGGACAGGGTGGGCTCTACGAGCAGTACTTC.

A word on this clone: Different DNA sequences within this sample yield the same CDR3. This chain links TRBV7-2 with TRBJ1-5, with D possibly being TRBD1 (6 bases). The CDR3 consists of 14 residues. Per germline, CDR1 SGHTA and CDR2 FQGNSA. Trimming pared 1 base from V and 2 bases from J, leaving 6 bases between. Here the CDR3 DNA reads TGTGCCAGCAGCTTAGACAGGGGCAATCAGCCCCAGCATTTT. Translation gives CASSLDRGNQPQHF.

The chain carries TRBV7-8 and TRBJ1-5; the D is unclear. This CDR3 has 15 residues. Trimming pared 3 bases from V and 6 bases from J, leaving 15 bases between. CDR1 and CDR2 (germline): SGHVS, FQNEAQ. The CDR3: CASSLEAPLGQPQHF. As DNA, the CDR3 is TGTGCCAGCAGCTTGGAGGCACCCCTGGGTCAGCCCCAGCATTTT. The full variable domain, with the rest looked up from reference TRBV7-8 and TRBJ1-5, is GAGVSQSPRYKVAKRGQDVALRCDPISGHVSLFWYQQALGQGPEFLTYFQNEAQLDKSGLPSDRFFAERPEGSVSTLKIQRTQQEDSAVYLCASSLEAPLGQPQHFGDGTRLSIL.

V usage is TRBV4-1 and J usage is TRBJ2-7; TRBD1 matches 7 bases. V dropped 2 bases and J dropped 3; count of bases not matched to a gene: 7. Germline CDR1 and CDR2: MGHRA and YSYEKL. The CDR3 spans 15 residues. The CDR3 loop reads CASSQPLGQNYEQYF. CDR3 nucleotides: TGCGCCAGCAGCCAACCCTTGGGACAGAACTACGAGCAGTACTTC.

The chain employs TRBV1 and TRBJ1-4; TRBD1, the D gene given by the table, was not confirmed from the DNA. TRBV1 is a recognized pseudogene. The CDR3 is 15 amino acids. The CDR3 DNA sequence: TGCACCAGCAGCCAAGACGGACAGGGTGCGGAAAAACTGTTTTTT. Protein: CTSSQDGQGAEKLFF.

The rearrangement joins TRBV5-4 to TRBJ2-3; 10 bases fit TRBD2. V was clipped by 4 bases and J by 0 bases; unmatched bases: 11. Per the germline V gene, CDR1 is SGHNT and CDR2 is YYREEE (reference sequence). CDR3 length: 18 residues. CDR3 DNA sequence: TGTGCCAGCAGCCTACACAGGACTAGCGGAACTAGCACAGATACGCAGTATTTT. Its translation: CASSLHRTSGTSTDTQYF.

The chain is built from TRBV5-1 and TRBJ1-4; D remains unclear. Germline loops: CDR1 SGHRS, CDR2 YFSETQ. The CDR3 length is 15 residues. Trimming took 3 bases from V and 5 from J, leaving 14 bases between them. The CDR3 sequence: CASSSDTSTNEKLFF. CDR3 bases: TGCGCCAGCAGCTCCGACACCTCCACAAATGAAAAACTGTTTTTT.

The chain combines TRBV30 with TRBJ1-2; no clear D. Trimming cost V 4 bases and J 0 bases, with 9 bases left between them. This CDR3 is built from 13 residues. Germline V gives CDR1 GTSNPN, CDR2 SVGIG (reference sequence). The chain's CDR3 is CAWNWHSNYGYTF. In DNA form, the CDR3 reads TGTGCCTGGAACTGGCATTCTAACTATGGCTACACCTTC.

The chain couples TRBV10-1 to TRBJ2-1; tentatively, D is TRBD1 (5 bases). The CDR3 consists of 14 residues. Trimming removed 2 bases at V and 8 bases at J, with 13 bases between. In germline, CDR1 is WNHNN, CDR2 SYGVQD (reference sequence). The CDR3 loop reads CASSEDRGADEQFF. As DNA, the CDR3 is TGCGCCAGCAGTGAGGACCGTGGGGCTGATGAGCAGTTCTTC.

This clone has just a few counts. The CDR3 sequence is CASSLLAYNEQFF. CDR3 nucleotides: TGTGCCAGCAGCTTACTTGCCTACAATGAGCAGTTCTTC. The chain joins TRBV7-2 to TRBJ2-1; D gene unclear. The CDR3 loop spans 13 amino acids. V was pared by 2 bases and J by 2 bases, with 4 bases between. Germline CDR1 reads SGHTA; CDR2 reads FQGNSA.

V and J are TRBV30 and TRBJ2-1; D remains ambiguous. CDR1 and CDR2 (germline): GTSNPN, SVGIG (reference sequence). The CDR3 has 10 residues. V was shortened by 2 bases and J by 11 bases, with 7 bases between the two germline ends. CDR3 sequence (DNA): TGTGCCTGGAGTCGGTCGCAGCAGTTCTTC. As protein: CAWSRSQQFF.

The rearrangement uses TRBV7-9 and TRBJ2-2; D remains unclear. V lost 0 bases and J 6 bases, leaving 5 bases between the germline ends. In germline, CDR1 is SEHNR, CDR2 FQNEAQ (reference sequence). The CDR3 has 13 amino acids. CDR3 sequence: CASSLAGAGELFF. The CDR3 bases are TGTGCCAGCAGCTTAGCTGGGGCCGGGGAGCTGTTTTTT. The complete variable domain, with remaining parts taken from reference TRBV7-9 and TRBJ2-2, reads DTGVSQNPRHKITKRGQNVTFRCDPISEHNRLYWYRQTLGQGPEFLTYFQNEAQLEKSRLLSDRFSAERPKGSFSTLEIQRTEQGDSAMYLCASSLAGAGELFFGEGSRLTVL.

The genes are TRBV27 and TRBJ2-1, with 13 bases that match TRBD2. The trim removed 4 bases at V and 9 bases at J, leaving 9 bases unmatched. Germline V CDR1 and CDR2: MNHEY, SMNVEV (reference sequence). This CDR3 contains 16 residues. CDR3 nucleotide sequence: TGTGCCAGCAGTTCCCTTCCGGGACTAGCGGGAATTGAGCAGTTCTTC. Translation: CASSSLPGLAGIEQFF.

J is TRBJ2-2 and V is TRBV28, with 8 bases fitting TRBD1. Looked up from germline, CDR1 is MDHEN and CDR2 is SYDVKM. Unmatched junction bases numbered 3, after V lost 5 bases and J lost 1 base. The length of the CDR3 is 15 residues. The CDR3, as DNA: TGTGCCAGCAGTCGGACAGGGTGGAACACCGGGGAGCTGTTTTTT. The encoded protein is CASSRTGWNTGELFF.

This clone occurred once. The rearrangement links TRBV2 to TRBJ2-1; D not resolved. Germline CDR1 is SNHLY and CDR2 is FYNNEI. V was pared by 7 bases and J by 0 bases, with 16 bases between. This CDR3 has 16 amino acids. CDR3 residues: CASIREVRSSYNEQFF. CDR3 DNA sequence: TGTGCCAGCATCAGAGAGGTAAGAAGCTCCTACAATGAGCAGTTCTTC.